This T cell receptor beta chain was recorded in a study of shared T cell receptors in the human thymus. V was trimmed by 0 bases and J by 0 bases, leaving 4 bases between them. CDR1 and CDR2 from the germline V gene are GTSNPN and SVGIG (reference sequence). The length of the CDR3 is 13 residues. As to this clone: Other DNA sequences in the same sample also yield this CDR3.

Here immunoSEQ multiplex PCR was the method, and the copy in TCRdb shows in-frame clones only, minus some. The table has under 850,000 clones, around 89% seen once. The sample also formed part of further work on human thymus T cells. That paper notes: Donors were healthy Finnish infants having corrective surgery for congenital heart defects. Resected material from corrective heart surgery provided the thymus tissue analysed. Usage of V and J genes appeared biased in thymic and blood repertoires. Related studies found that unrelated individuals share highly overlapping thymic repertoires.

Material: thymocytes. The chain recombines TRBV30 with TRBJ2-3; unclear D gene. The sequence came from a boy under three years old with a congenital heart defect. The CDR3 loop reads CAWSVLSTDTQYF. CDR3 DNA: TGTGCCTGGAGTGTTCTCAGCACAGATACGCAGTATTTT.